One and the same sample provided the 8 T cell receptor beta chains below, sequenced in a study. Using its own MiXCR run on the 5' RACE reads, TCRdb lists one record per CDR3 protein. The data show 10,000 or so distinct CDR3 sequences, roughly 29% seen once. Sequences were obtained from naive CD4+ T cells sorted from a lymph node. The subset: naive CD4+ T cells, CD4+CD45RA+CD25-. The receptors shown here come from a female donor with breast cancer.

In this sample, this clonotype turned up a few times. This sequence joins TRBV5-1 and TRBJ1-4; D might be TRBD1 (5 bases). Germline CDR1 reads SGHRS; CDR2 reads YFSETQ. The CDR3 totals 15 residues. The V gene lost 0 bases and the J gene lost 8 bases, with 14 bases spanning the gap. CDR3 sequence (DNA): TGCGCCAGCAGCTTGGCATGGGGGTCGGAGGAAAAACTGTTTTTT. It specifies CASSLAWGSEEKLFF. Based on the CDR3 plus reference TRBV5-1 and TRBJ1-4, the full variable domain is KAGVTQTPRYLIKTRGQQVTLSCSPISGHRSVSWYQQTPGQGLQFLFEYFSETQRNKGNFPGRFSGRQFSNSRSEMNVSTLELGDSALYLCASSLAWGSEEKLFFGSGTQLSVL.

This chain joins TRBV20-1 and TRBJ2-1; 9 bases match TRBD2. The V gene end was trimmed by 2 bases and the J gene end by 5 bases; junction bases not matched to a gene: 7. The CDR3 contains 15 residues. The germline V gene has CDR1 DFQATT and CDR2 SNEGSKA (reference sequence). In DNA form, the CDR3 reads TGCAGTGCTAGATCCCCAGCGGGAGGCCACAATGAGCAGTTCTTC. It yields the protein CSARSPAGGHNEQFF.

Points on this clonotype: A much larger clone sits a single nucleotide away, making a read error possible. The chain uses TRBV5-4 and TRBJ2-1; TRBD2 agrees at 12 bases. The CDR3 is made up of 17 amino acids. Germline V CDR1 and CDR2: SGHNT, YYREEE (reference sequence). The CDR3 reads CASSLRIGTSGYNERFF. In DNA form, the CDR3 reads TGTGCCAGCAGCTTGCGTATCGGGACTAGCGGGTACAATGAGCGGTTCTTC.

This clonotype was recorded a few times. The rearrangement uses TRBV19 and TRBJ2-1; D tentatively reads TRBD1 or TRBD2 (5 bases each). V was clipped by 8 bases and J by 0 bases, with 14 bases between them. CDR1 is LNHDA, CDR2 SQIVND, per germline (reference sequence). This CDR3 contains 15 residues. In DNA form, the CDR3 reads TGTGCCAGTCGTGACCCAGGGAGCTCCTACAATGAGCAGTTCTTC. Translating it yields CASRDPGSSYNEQFF. The complete variable domain, with remaining parts taken from reference TRBV19 and TRBJ2-1, reads DGGITQSPKYLFRKEGQNVTLSCEQNLNHDAMYWYRQDPGQGLRLIYYSQIVNDFQKGDIAEGYSVSREKKESFPLTVTSAQKNPTAFYLCASRDPGSSYNEQFFGPGTRLTVL.

This clonotype occurred a few times. V and J are TRBV5-1 and TRBJ2-2; unclear D gene. The length of the CDR3 is 13 residues. The germline V gene has CDR1 SGHRS and CDR2 YFSETQ. Trimming pared 4 bases from V and 3 bases from J, leaving 7 bases between. As DNA, the CDR3 is TGCGCCAGCAGCCAGCAAGACACCGGGGAGCTGTTTTTT. Translating it yields CASSQQDTGELFF.

In its sample, this clonotype was seen a few times. A read error may explain this, as a much larger clone is one base away. The chain carries TRBV24-1 and TRBJ2-1, with 10 positions matching TRBD2. The length of the CDR3 is 21 residues. Per germline, CDR1 KGHDR and CDR2 SFDVKD. The CDR3 coding sequence is TGTGCCACCAGTGAAGGTCCCGGGACTAGCGTAACCAAAAGCTCCTACAATGGGCAGTTCTTC. Its protein product is CATSEGPGTSVTKSSYNGQFF.

This clonotype appeared a few times. V usage is TRBV20-1 and J usage is TRBJ2-3; tentative D call: TRBD2 (6 bases). The CDR3 runs to 13 residues. Germline CDR1 DFQATT, CDR2 SNEGSKA (reference sequence). Trimming removed 1 base from V and 4 bases from J, with 9 bases in between. CDR3 bases: TGCAGTGCTAGAGTGGGGAGGTCAGATACGCAGTATTTT. It translates to CSARVGRSDTQYF.

This clonotype was seen at least ten times. The chain has TRBV20-1 and TRBJ2-7; weak D call: TRBD1 (6 bases). This CDR3 has 16 residues. Germline assignment: CDR1 DFQATT and CDR2 SNEGSKA (reference sequence). Trimming shortened V by 1 base and J by 4 bases, and 20 bases separated the two germline ends. Here the CDR3 DNA reads TGCAGTGCTAGAGGAGCGGATGCAGGGGCGGTGTACGAGCAGTACTTC. Protein product: CSARGADAGAVYEQYF.